The 4 T cell receptor beta chains listed next were all sequenced from one sample in a study of T cell responses to AZD1222 COVID-19 vaccine. The data were produced by immunoSEQ multiplex PCR, yet TCRdb's version contains in-frame clones alone and is incomplete. The table lists 150,000 to 160,000 clones, approximately 91% of them singletons. This specimen was peripheral blood, taken after recovery from COVID-19. These receptors originate from an adult who had recovered from COVID-19.

This chain links TRBV5-1 with TRBJ2-1, with D hard to call. CDR1 and CDR2 from the germline V gene are SGHRS and YFSETQ. V was shortened by 4 bases and J by 9 bases, with 14 bases between the two germline ends. The CDR3 is 13 amino acids. The CDR3 bases are TGCGCCAGCAGCCCCCCGACTCAAGGTGAGCAGTTCTTC. As protein: CASSPPTQGEQFF.

This clone was counted a single time. J is TRBJ1-5 and V is TRBV5-1; D is uncertain. The CDR3 extends over 14 amino acids. Germline-derived CDR1 and CDR2 are SGHRS and YFSETQ. V was cut by 2 bases and J by 2 bases, with 8 bases left in between. The CDR3: CASSFDGRNQPQHF. The DNA for the CDR3 is TGCGCCAGCAGCTTTGACGGTCGCAATCAGCCCCAGCATTTT.

This chain links TRBV9 with TRBJ1-6; D may be TRBD1 (6 bases). CDR1 and CDR2 from the germline V gene are SGDLS and YYNGEE. CDR3 length equals 16 residues. The germline V and J ends were trimmed by 3 bases and 5 bases, with 15 bases remaining between them. This CDR3 is CASSEGQGQNNSPLHF. For the CDR3, the DNA is TGTGCCAGCAGCGAAGGGCAGGGACAAAATAATTCACCCCTCCACTTT.

The chain's CDR3 is CASSLGGASSYNEQFF. The CDR3 DNA reads as TGTGCCAGCAGCTTAGGCGGCGCAAGCTCCTACAATGAGCAGTTCTTC. This chain joins TRBV7-9 and TRBJ2-1; D unclear. Trimming cost V 1 base and J 0 bases, with 10 bases left between them. The V gene's germline CDR1 is SEHNR and CDR2 FQNEAQ (reference sequence). The CDR3 runs to 16 residues.